These 18 T cell receptor beta chains share one sample of origin, sequenced in a study of blood T cell repertoires in COVID-19 (dated by TCRdb to the early 2020s). Preparation of the library involved the immunoSEQ multiplex PCR assay. Sourced from immuneACCESS, this table was stored by TCRdb with only in-frame sequences that have V and J called. A share of the clones is absent; for the studies checked, an unresolved V gene accounts for under half, and the remainder has no known explanation. The sample yields about 150,000 clones; around nine tenths were counted once. Approximately 7% of the sample comes from the top ten. Input material: PBMCs or T cells enriched from blood (not recorded which). These receptors were obtained from a woman in her forties or fifties who had recovered from COVID-19.

The chain employs TRBV3-1 (or the pseudogene TRBV3-2) and TRBJ1-2; 7 bases agree with TRBD1. V was pared by 4 bases and J by 5 bases, with 4 bases of the junction left unmatched. The CDR3 contains 13 residues. The germline V gene has CDR1 LGHDT and CDR2 YNNKEL (reference sequence). The chain's CDR3 is CASSRLQGYGYTF. In DNA form, the CDR3 reads TGTGCCAGCAGCCGGTTACAGGGGTATGGCTACACCTTC.

This chain joins TRBV7-9 and TRBJ1-3; D uncertain. Germline V gene sequence: CDR1 SEHNR, CDR2 FQNEAQ (reference sequence). The CDR3 extends over 14 amino acids. Trimming removed 5 bases from V and 3 bases from J, with 11 bases in between. CDR3 loop: CASSPTEVGNTIYF. CDR3 nucleotide sequence: TGTGCCAGCAGCCCAACAGAAGTTGGAAACACCATATATTTT.

The gene calls are TRBV7-2 and TRBJ2-4, with a possible D match to TRBD1 (6 bases). Looked up from germline, CDR1 is SGHTA and CDR2 is FQGNSA. Between the trimmed V and J ends, which lost 8 bases and 6 bases, there was a span of 23 bases. The CDR3 is made up of 16 amino acids. The CDR3 nucleotides are TGTGCCAGCCGAGGGGGTTCCTCCCATGCATCAAACATTCAGTACTTC. Translated, it gives CASRGGSSHASNIQYF.

The gene calls are TRBV14 and TRBJ2-3; tentative D call: TRBD2 (6 bases). The germline gives CDR1 SGHDN, CDR2 FVKESK. The CDR3 has 16 residues. Trimming pared 5 bases from V and 8 bases from J, leaving 23 bases between. The CDR3: CASSFQGTGVRGTQYF. CDR3 nucleotides: TGTGCCAGCAGCTTCCAAGGGACGGGGGTCCGGGGTACGCAGTATTTT.

This clone was counted a single time. The chain employs TRBV7-9 and TRBJ2-6; D unclear. Germline V gene data show CDR1 as SEHNR and CDR2 as FQNEAQ (reference sequence). The V and J ends lost 10 bases and 0 bases respectively, with 10 bases between them. This CDR3 has 14 residues. In DNA, the CDR3 is TGTGCCACCACAACACCCTCTGGGGCCAACGTCCTGACTTTC. This encodes CATTTPSGANVLTF. The full variable domain, in which reference TRBV7-9 and TRBJ2-6 provide the parts outside the CDR3, is DTGVSQNPRHKITKRGQNVTFRCDPISEHNRLYWYRQTLGQGPEFLTYFQNEAQLEKSRLLSDRFSAERPKGSFSTLEIQRTEQGDSAMYLCATTTPSGANVLTFGAGSRLTVL.

V gene TRBV5-1 combines with J gene TRBJ1-1; D might be TRBD1 (6 bases). The CDR3 has 13 residues. V dropped 5 bases and J dropped 2 bases, with 10 bases sitting between them. CDR1 SGHRS and CDR2 YFSETQ come from the germline V gene. In DNA form, the CDR3 reads TGCGCCAGCAGGACGGGACAAAACACTGAAGCTTTCTTT. Its translation is CASRTGQNTEAFF.

V gene TRBV5-8 combines with J gene TRBJ2-4; D perhaps matches TRBD1 (7 bases). Germline V gene lookup returns CDR1 SGHTS and CDR2 YDEGEE. The CDR3 length is 12 residues. V was shortened by 4 bases and J by 15 bases, with 17 bases between the two germline ends. In DNA, the CDR3 is TGTGCCAGCAGCCTTAGCAGGGGGAGGTCGTACTTC. It yields the protein CASSLSRGRSYF.

This rearrangement joins TRBV5-4 to TRBJ2-1, with D perhaps TRBD2 (5 bases). This CDR3 contains 14 residues. The germline CDR1 and CDR2 sequences are SGHNT and YYREEE (reference sequence). Trimming removed 4 bases at V and 4 bases at J, with 12 bases between. The CDR3 loop is CASSPGGLYNEQFF. DNA for the CDR3: TGTGCCAGCAGCCCCGGCGGGCTTTACAATGAGCAGTTCTTC.

J is TRBJ2-5 and V is TRBV11-2; no definite D call. Germline V gene data show CDR1 as SGHAT and CDR2 as FQNNGV. The CDR3 consists of 14 residues. V was clipped by 4 bases and J by 1 base, with 10 bases between them. Here the CDR3 DNA reads TGTGCCAGCAGCTCGACCCCAGGCCAAGAGACCCAGTACTTC. It codes for CASSSTPGQETQYF. Using reference TRBV11-2 and TRBJ2-5 for the parts outside the CDR3, the full variable domain is EAGVAQSPRYKIIEKRQSVAFWCNPISGHATLYWYQQILGQGPKLLIQFQNNGVVDDSQLPKDRFSAERLKGVDSTLKIQPAKLEDSAVYLCASSSTPGQETQYFGPGTRLLVL.

The rearrangement uses TRBV19 and TRBJ1-5; TRBD1 aligns across 10 bases. The CDR3 sequence is 15 residues long. Germline trimming cut 3 bases from V and 7 bases from J; bases unmatched to any gene: 6. Germline values: CDR1 LNHDA, CDR2 SQIVND (reference sequence). CDR3 bases: TGTGCCAGTAGTATGGGACAGGGGAGGGGGCAGCCCCAGCATTTT. Its protein is CASSMGQGRGQPQHF.

The sample holds one count of this clone. The J gene is TRBJ2-3, the V gene TRBV7-2; 8 bases align to TRBD2. V dropped 3 bases and J dropped 5; count of bases not matched to a gene: 7. This CDR3 spans 15 amino acids. Germline V CDR1 and CDR2: SGHTA, FQGNSA. The CDR3 sequence is CASSLLRGVGDTQYF. The CDR3 region has the DNA TGTGCCAGCAGCTTGTTGCGGGGGGTTGGAGATACGCAGTATTTT.

The chain employs TRBV6-1 and TRBJ1-5, with D possibly TRBD1 on 5 matching bases. V was cut by 1 base and J by 1 base, with 14 bases left in between. The CDR3 length is 17 residues. CDR1 is MNHNS and CDR2 is SASEGT in the germline V gene. CDR3 protein: CASSEVGGRLSNQPQHF. In nucleotides, the CDR3 is TGTGCCAGCAGTGAAGTGGGGGGACGGCTGAGCAATCAGCCCCAGCATTTT.

Points on this clone: One junction end disagrees with the germline gene, perhaps due to a read error. The genes are TRBV6-5 and TRBJ2-2; D possibly matches TRBD1 or TRBD2 (5 bases each). CDR1 MNHEY and CDR2 SVGAGI come from the germline V gene. The CDR3 has 15 residues. This CDR3 is CASTYGAANTGELFF. CDR3 nucleotides: TGTGCCAGCACTTACGGGGCCGCGAACACCGGGGAGCTGTTTTTT.

This chain uses TRBV29-1 with TRBJ2-7; D not resolved. V lost 5 bases and J lost 2, with 10 bases in between. Germline CDR1 reads SQVTM; CDR2 reads ANQGSEA. The CDR3 loop spans 12 amino acids. CDR3 loop: CSVRGPTYEQYF. The CDR3 DNA is TGCAGCGTTCGAGGCCCCACCTACGAGCAGTACTTC.

This clone was detected once. The chain is built from TRBV14 and TRBJ2-3; tentative D call: TRBD1 (6 bases). The length of the CDR3 is 14 residues. Germline assignment: CDR1 SGHDN and CDR2 FVKESK. The V and J ends lost 5 bases and 2 bases respectively, with 11 bases between them. The CDR3 spells CASSFGQPTDTQYF. CDR3 sequence (DNA): TGTGCCAGCAGCTTCGGACAGCCCACAGATACGCAGTATTTT.

This chain links TRBV4-1 with TRBJ1-2; D may be TRBD1 (5 bases). V dropped 4 bases and J dropped 3 bases, with 15 bases sitting between them. The CDR3 loop spans 15 amino acids. CDR1 and CDR2 from the germline V gene are MGHRA and YSYEKL. CDR3 sequence (DNA): TGCGCCAGCAGCCCCGGGGGAGGGTCGGACTATGGCTACACCTTC. Translation gives CASSPGGGSDYGYTF.

The V and J genes are TRBV3-1 (or the pseudogene TRBV3-2) and TRBJ2-7; 10 nucleotides align to TRBD2. Germline CDR1 reads LGHDT; CDR2 reads YNNKEL (reference sequence). V gave up 3 bases and J gave up 2 bases; unmatched junction bases: 4. CDR3 length: 15 amino acids. The CDR3 DNA reads TGTGCCAGCAGCCAGTCACTAGCGGGGCCCTACGAGCAGTACTTC. Its protein product is CASSQSLAGPYEQYF.

This clone was observed once. The J gene is TRBJ1-5, the V gene TRBV18; D may be TRBD1 (6 bases). Trimming cost V 3 bases and J 1 base, with 13 bases left between them. The CDR3 spans 16 residues. The germline CDR1 and CDR2 sequences are KGHSH and LQKENI. The CDR3, as DNA: TGTGCCAGCTCACCCCAGGGGTTAGGGAGCAATCAGCCCCAGCATTTT. This translates into CASSPQGLGSNQPQHF.